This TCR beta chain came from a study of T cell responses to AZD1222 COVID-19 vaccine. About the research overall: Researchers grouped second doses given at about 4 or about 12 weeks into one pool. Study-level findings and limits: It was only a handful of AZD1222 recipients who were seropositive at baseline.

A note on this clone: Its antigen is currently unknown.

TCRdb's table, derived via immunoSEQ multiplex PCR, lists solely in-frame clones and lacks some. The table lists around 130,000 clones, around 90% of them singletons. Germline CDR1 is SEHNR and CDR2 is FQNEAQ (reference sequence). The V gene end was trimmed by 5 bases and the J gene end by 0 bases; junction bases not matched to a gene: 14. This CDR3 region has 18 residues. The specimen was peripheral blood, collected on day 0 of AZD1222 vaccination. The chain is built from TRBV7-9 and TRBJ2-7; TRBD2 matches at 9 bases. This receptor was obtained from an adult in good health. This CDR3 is CASSPDGTSGYNSYEQYF. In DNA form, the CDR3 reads TGTGCCAGCAGCCCCGATGGTACTAGCGGGTATAACTCCTACGAGCAGTACTTC. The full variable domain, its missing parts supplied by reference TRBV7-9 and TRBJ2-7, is DTGVSQNPRHKITKRGQNVTFRCDPISEHNRLYWYRQTLGQGPEFLTYFQNEAQLEKSRLLSDRFSAERPKGSFSTLEIQRTEQGDSAMYLCASSPDGTSGYNSYEQYFGPGTRLTVT.